The subject of this entry is one T cell receptor beta chain. This entry belongs to a study of sequential checkpoint blockade in melanoma. This table comes from immunoSEQ multiplex PCR, and its TCRdb copy is limited to in-frame clones, with some not included. Of 15,000 to 20,000 clones detected, 77% appear once; the ten largest clones hold approximately 30%. The CDR3 runs 14 residues. CDR1 SGDLS and CDR2 YYNGEE come from the germline V gene. After removal of 3 bases from V and 4 bases from J, the junction contained 5 bases not matched to a gene. This sample's treatment: randomized to nivolumab then ipilimumab (arm A) or the reverse (arm B). No patient had prior DNA-damaging chemotherapy.

The rearrangement links TRBV9 to TRBJ2-7, with 9 bases aligning to TRBD1. This clonotype was obtained from a human donor with melanoma. The sequences come from CD8+ T cells sorted from blood (inferred from file names), collected from a patient given nivolumab and ipilimumab in sequence. This CDR3 reads CASSATGGAYEQYF. CDR3 sequence (DNA): TGTGCCAGCAGCGCGACAGGGGGGGCTTACGAGCAGTACTTC.